The 20 T cell receptor beta chains listed next were all sequenced from one sample in a study of blood T cell repertoires in COVID-19. The assay was immunoSEQ multiplex PCR, and TCRdb's table has in-frame clones only and misses some. The sample records roughly 170,000 clones, approximately 80% being singletons. Sequencing used PBMCs or T cells enriched from blood (not recorded which). All receptors derive from a man over 45 who had recovered from COVID-19.

The genes are TRBV4-2 and TRBJ1-1; weak D call: TRBD1 (5 bases). This CDR3 has 14 residues. V was clipped by 4 bases and J by 6 bases, with 15 bases between them. In germline, CDR1 is LGHNA, CDR2 YNFKEQ. CDR3 loop: CASSRTTDLPEAFF. In nucleotides, the CDR3 is TGTGCCAGCAGCCGTACGACAGATTTGCCTGAAGCTTTCTTT.

This clone was seen a single time. The V and J genes are TRBV14 and TRBJ2-7, with 8 bases aligning to TRBD1. The CDR3 consists of 17 residues. CDR1 SGHDN and CDR2 FVKESK come from the germline V gene. Trimming at V came to 0 bases and at J to 3 bases, leaving 10 bases not matched to a gene. CDR3 sequence: CASSQDAWDRQRYEQYF. The CDR3 DNA reads TGTGCCAGCAGCCAAGATGCCTGGGACAGGCAGCGCTACGAGCAGTACTTC.

This chain connects TRBV18 to TRBJ1-1; D is perhaps TRBD1 (6 bases). CDR1 and CDR2 (germline): KGHSH, LQKENI. V was clipped by 3 bases and J by 2 bases, with 13 bases between them. This CDR3 is 15 amino acids long. This CDR3 reads CASSPQGGGNTEAFF. CDR3 sequence (DNA): TGTGCCAGCTCACCGCAGGGAGGGGGAAACACTGAAGCTTTCTTT.

The V gene is TRBV19, the J gene TRBJ1-2, with 7 bases fitting TRBD1. V lost 8 bases, J lost 1 base, and 7 bases stayed unmatched. The CDR3 is 14 residues long. Per germline, CDR1 LNHDA and CDR2 SQIVND (reference sequence). Here the CDR3 DNA reads TGTGCCAGTCGCAACAGGGGATTTAACTATGGCTACACCTTC. Translating gives CASRNRGFNYGYTF.

The chain carries TRBV11-2 and TRBJ2-5, with 7 bases identical to TRBD2. Germline V gives CDR1 SGHAT, CDR2 FQNNGV. V shed 5 bases, J shed 4 bases, and the junction held 4 bases outside the gene matches. The CDR3 contains 13 residues. As DNA, the CDR3 is TGTGCCAGCAGCCCCGAGCGGGGAGAGACCCAGTACTTC. Protein product: CASSPERGETQYF.

This clone was picked up a small number of times. Other DNA sequences in this sample translate to the same CDR3. The chain recombines TRBV27 with TRBJ1-2; D is perhaps TRBD1 (6 bases). The CDR3 covers 13 residues. CDR1 is MNHEY and CDR2 is SMNVEV in the germline V gene (reference sequence). Trimming removed 2 bases from V and 2 bases from J, with 6 bases in between. The CDR3 loop reads CASSLQGNYGYTF. As DNA, the CDR3 is TGTGCCAGCAGTTTACAGGGGAACTATGGCTACACCTTC.

The chain recombines TRBV3-1 (or the pseudogene TRBV3-2) with TRBJ2-3; 7 positions match TRBD2. Germline V gene data show CDR1 as LGHDT and CDR2 as YNNKEL (reference sequence). CDR3 length: 16 residues. Unmatched junction bases numbered 5, after V lost 0 bases and J lost 2 bases. CDR3 protein: CASSQDRLAPTDTQYF. Written as DNA, the CDR3 is TGTGCCAGCAGCCAAGATCGACTAGCCCCCACAGATACGCAGTATTTT.

The chain combines TRBV7-2 with TRBJ2-3; D is unclear. The germline V gene encodes CDR1 SGHTA and CDR2 FQGNSA. The V end lost 6 bases, the J end lost 5 bases, and 6 bases lay between the germline ends. CDR3 length: 11 residues. CDR3 loop: CASRSGDTQYF. The CDR3 DNA reads as TGTGCCAGCAGGAGTGGAGATACGCAGTATTTT. Full variable domain (remainder filled in from reference TRBV7-2 and TRBJ2-3): GAGVSQSPSNKVTEKGKDVELRCDPISGHTALYWYRQSLGQGLEFLIYFQGNSAPDKSGLPSDRFSAERTGGSVSTLTIQRTQQEDSAVYLCASRSGDTQYFGPGTRLTVL.

This clone has a single count. J is TRBJ2-4 and V is TRBV3-1 (or the pseudogene TRBV3-2); tentative D call: TRBD2 (5 bases). Germline lookup yields CDR1 LGHDT and CDR2 YNNKEL (reference sequence). CDR3 length equals 15 residues. Trimming took off 9 bases at V and 3 bases at J, with 18 bases between the two ends. The CDR3 bases are TGTGCCAGTAGTGCCGGCGGGCTGGTCAAAAACATTCAGTACTTC. Its translation: CASSAGGLVKNIQYF.

This chain links TRBV27 with TRBJ2-2, with TRBD2 matching 9 bases. This CDR3 spans 15 amino acids. With 5 bases clipped from V and 6 bases from J, the junction kept 7 bases outside the gene matches. The germline gives CDR1 MNHEY, CDR2 SMNVEV (reference sequence). CDR3: CASSMGLAGPGELFF. CDR3 DNA: TGTGCCAGCAGTATGGGACTAGCTGGGCCCGGGGAGCTGTTTTTT.

This chain connects TRBV27 to TRBJ2-2, with TRBD2 matching 11 bases. Germline values: CDR1 MNHEY, CDR2 SMNVEV (reference sequence). The CDR3 has 15 residues. V shed 5 bases, J shed 5 bases, and the junction held 4 bases outside the gene matches. As DNA, the CDR3 is TGTGCCAGCAGTGTAGCGGGGGGGAGGACCGGGGAGCTGTTTTTT. Protein sequence: CASSVAGGRTGELFF.

This clone was counted a single time. The V and J genes are TRBV11-2 and TRBJ1-2; no clear D. CDR1 SGHAT and CDR2 FQNNGV come from the germline V gene. The ends were cut back, 1 base at V and 6 bases at J, with 6 bases in the middle. This CDR3 region has 12 residues. The CDR3 nucleotides read TGTGCCAGCAGCTTAGGTCGGGATGGCTACACCTTC. Translated, it gives CASSLGRDGYTF.

The chain combines TRBV9 with TRBJ1-5; 11 bases line up with TRBD1. The junction had 12 bases not matched to a gene; V was cut back by 4 bases and J by 6 bases. There are 17 residues in the CDR3. The V gene's germline CDR1 is SGDLS and CDR2 YYNGEE. The CDR3 here is CASSSLGRTGGLQPQHF. For the CDR3, the DNA is TGTGCCAGCAGCTCACTAGGGCGGACAGGGGGCCTTCAGCCCCAGCATTTT.

This chain uses TRBV29-1 with TRBJ2-7; D unresolved. CDR3 length: 11 amino acids. Trimming shortened V by 7 bases and J by 3 bases, and 10 bases separated the two germline ends. CDR1 and CDR2 (germline): SQVTM, ANQGSEA. In DNA, the CDR3 is TGCAGCGCGATCAGAGGCTACGAGCAGTACTTC. Translating gives CSAIRGYEQYF.

This clone has only one observation. The chain uses TRBV7-3 and TRBJ2-2; 8 bases match TRBD2. This CDR3 comprises 16 residues. Germline CDR1 and CDR2: SGHTA and FQGTGA. V lost 5 bases and J lost 5; bases outside the gene matches: 10. CDR3 residues: CASSPTGGAWTGELFF. For the CDR3, the DNA is TGTGCCAGCAGCCCCACGGGGGGGGCGTGGACCGGGGAGCTGTTTTTT.

This clone was counted ten times or more. The chain couples TRBV20-1 to TRBJ1-1; maybe TRBD1 (5 bases). The CDR3 spans 13 residues. V was cut by 3 bases and J by 0 bases, with 8 bases left in between. The germline V gene has CDR1 DFQATT and CDR2 SNEGSKA (reference sequence). The CDR3 region has the DNA TGCAGTGCTAGTCGGGGGGTGAACACTGAAGCTTTCTTT. Protein: CSASRGVNTEAFF.

The chain couples TRBV6-1 to TRBJ1-4; D possibly corresponds to TRBD1 (5 bases). Trimming stripped 3 bases from V and 5 bases from J, with 10 bases between. The CDR3 sequence is 14 residues long. Germline lookup yields CDR1 MNHNS and CDR2 SASEGT. The CDR3, as DNA: TGTGCCAGCAGTGACAGGGTCCGCAATGAAAAACTGTTTTTT. Its translation: CASSDRVRNEKLFF.

The V and J genes are TRBV5-1 and TRBJ2-2; 8 bases line up with TRBD1. The junction had 3 bases not matched to a gene; V was cut back by 1 base and J by 1 base. Germline lookup yields CDR1 SGHRS and CDR2 YFSETQ. The CDR3 sequence is 16 residues long. In nucleotides, the CDR3 is TGCGCCAGCAGCTTGAGCGGACAGGGGAACACCGGGGAGCTGTTTTTT. This codes for CASSLSGQGNTGELFF.

This clone was seen once. The chain uses TRBV9 and TRBJ1-6; D gene unclear. Germline V gene sequence: CDR1 SGDLS, CDR2 YYNGEE. The V end was cut by 3 bases, the J end by 7 bases, with 17 bases between. The CDR3 is made up of 16 amino acids. The CDR3 reads CASSAGPGNSNSPLHF. CDR3 nucleotides: TGTGCCAGCAGCGCGGGTCCGGGGAACTCGAATTCACCCCTCCACTTT. The whole variable domain, filled in from reference TRBV9 and TRBJ1-6, reads DSGVTQTPKHLITATGQRVTLRCSPRSGDLSVYWYQQSLDQGLQFLIQYYNGEERAKGNILERFSAQQFPDLHSELNLSSLELGDSALYFCASSAGPGNSNSPLHFGNGTRLTVT.

This sequence joins TRBV10-3 and TRBJ1-3; 9 positions match TRBD1. CDR1 and CDR2 from the germline V gene are ENHRY and SYGVKD. This CDR3 is 16 amino acids long. Losses at the gene ends were 10 bases for V and 0 bases for J; bases not matched to a gene: 10. DNA of the CDR3: TGTGCCACCGGCGGGGACAGGGAACGCTCTGGAAACACCATATATTTT. As protein: CATGGDRERSGNTIYF.